This T cell receptor beta chain derives from a study of CD8+ T cells in alopecia areata. Findings of the study overall: Higher clonality was seen in lesional scalp than in normal scalp, especially in alopecia totalis/universalis. In patients, TCRs were shared less clearly than in mice, and HLA may possibly be involved.

From PBMCs, CD4+ and CD8+ T cells were sorted. Germline assignment: CDR1 MNHEY and CDR2 SVGAGI. This CDR3 has 15 residues. Between the trimmed V and J ends, which lost 1 base and 8 bases, there was a span of 12 bases. Comment on this clone: Its target is unknown.

Sequencing templates came from extracted RNA that was reverse transcribed into cDNA. Produced via immunoSEQ multiplex PCR; TCRdb's table is partial and in-frame only. This table holds roughly 250,000 clones, under 70% found once. The sequencing used CD4+ T cells sorted from blood, collected at week 0. The V and J genes are TRBV6-5 and TRBJ1-6; possibly TRBD1 for D (5 bases). This clonotype was sampled from a human donor with alopecia areata. This chain's CDR3 is CASSYFGREHSPLHF. Here the CDR3 DNA reads TGTGCCAGCAGTTACTTCGGCAGGGAGCATTCACCCCTCCACTTT.